This T cell receptor (beta chain) came from a study of blood T cell repertoires in COVID-19. The germline CDR1 and CDR2 sequences are SGDLS and YYNGEE. J was trimmed by 7 bases and V by 1 base; bases with no gene match: 9. CDR3 length equals 15 residues. This clone came up once. Repertoires were generated with immunoSEQ multiplex PCR, while TCRdb's copy carries only in-frame clones and drops some. The sample lists about 69,000 clones, 85% to 90% occurring once. The gene calls are TRBV9 and TRBJ2-7; 9 nucleotides agree with TRBD2. The sequenced sample consisted of peripheral blood. The sequence came from a man at least 80 years old with acute or convalescent COVID-19. The CDR3 here is CASSVTAGGPGEQYF. The CDR3 DNA reads as TGTGCCAGCAGCGTAACCGCGGGAGGGCCAGGGGAGCAGTACTTC.